The clone carrying this TCR beta chain occurred many times. The antigen remains unidentified. The sample comes from a study of CD8 T cells in ankylosing spondylitis. The study's findings and limits: Disease-linked clones bore a CD8+ phenotype and were relatively rare in peripheral blood.

Via MiXCR, TCRdb re-called the 5' RACE reads, giving one row per CDR3 protein. This table holds a few hundred thousand distinct CDR3 sequences, approximately 24% found once. The sequence was collected from a male donor with ankylosing spondylitis or in good health (not recorded which). The sequencing sample was made of blood, either unsorted or a sorted T cell fraction (not recorded which).

CDR3 loop: CASSSRLVANEQFF. The CDR3 DNA sequence: TGCGCCAGCAGCTCGCGACTAGTTGCGAATGAGCAGTTCTTC. This chain uses TRBV5-1 with TRBJ2-1; perhaps TRBD2 as D (6 bases). The ends were cut back, 3 bases at V and 7 bases at J, with 14 bases in the middle. The germline V gene encodes CDR1 SGHRS and CDR2 YFSETQ. CDR3 length equals 14 residues.